Detailed here is one T cell receptor beta chain. Its specificity is not known. The source of the sample is a study of blood T cells in healthy people across ages. Study-wide results and limits: No conclusive comparison of naive versus antigen-experienced cells was possible with unsorted PBMCs.

A second PCR of about 6 to 12 cycles used a sample-barcoded 5' primer and a J-beta primer mix. TCRdb passed the 5' RACE reads through MiXCR, listing each CDR3 protein once. The repertoire holds over 1,500,000 distinct CDR3 sequences, about 50% seen once, with over 2% in the top ten. The specimen sequenced was blood. The receptor comes from a woman aged 40 to 50 in good health.

Here the CDR3 DNA reads TGCGCCAGCAGCTTGCCTGACATTGAAGCTTTCTTT. Its translation is CASSLPDIEAFF. The gene calls are TRBV5-1 and TRBJ1-1, with D unresolved. Germline V gene lookup returns CDR1 SGHRS and CDR2 YFSETQ. V lost 1 base and J lost 7, with 8 bases in between. The CDR3 is 12 residues long.